This passage covers 5 T cell receptor beta chains from one sample sequenced in a study of technical replicates of blood from a handful of donors (dated by TCRdb to between 2016 and 2019). Library creation used the immunoSEQ multiplex PCR assay. Sourced from immuneACCESS, this table was stored by TCRdb with only in-frame sequences that have V and J called. A share of the clones is absent; for the studies checked, an unresolved V gene accounts for under half, and the remainder has no known explanation. The sample contains 60,000 to 90,000 clones, roughly 96% of them found a single time. Jointly, the top ten make up over 0.2% of the sample. The source material was T cells isolated from PBMCs. The receptors derive from a human donor in good health.

The chain couples TRBV30 to TRBJ2-5; D is unresolved. The CDR3 length is 12 residues. Germline V CDR1 and CDR2: GTSNPN, SVGIG (reference sequence). V lost 1 base and J lost 0, with 3 bases in between. CDR3 DNA sequence: TGTGCCTGGAGTGCCAACCAAGAGACCCAGTACTTC. Encoded protein: CAWSANQETQYF.

This chain connects TRBV2 to TRBJ1-5; 7 nucleotides match TRBD1. This CDR3 is 14 amino acids long. Per the germline V gene, CDR1 is SNHLY and CDR2 is FYNNEI. V was clipped by 6 bases and J by 3 bases; unmatched bases: 5. CDR3 coding DNA: TGTGCCAGCAGCGAGGACAGGCTCAATCAGCCCCAGCATTTT. Translation gives CASSEDRLNQPQHF.

The chain carries TRBV23-1 and TRBJ2-2, with 14 bases identical to TRBD2. Being an ORF, TRBV23-1 has a function that is uncertain. This CDR3 is built from 18 residues. J lost 5 bases, V lost 0 bases, and 5 bases had no gene match. The chain's CDR3 is CASSQSTSGGARTGELFF. CDR3 in DNA: TGCGCCAGCAGTCAATCGACTAGCGGGGGGGCCAGGACCGGGGAGCTGTTTTTT.

This chain links TRBV10-3 with TRBJ1-2, with 8 positions matching TRBD1. The CDR3 has 13 residues. Per the germline V gene, CDR1 is ENHRY and CDR2 is SYGVKD. V lost 8 bases and J lost 6; bases outside the gene matches: 8. The CDR3 here is CAISNRGRDGYTF. The CDR3 DNA follows: TGTGCCATCTCCAACAGGGGGAGAGATGGCTACACCTTC.

The chain combines TRBV7-8 with TRBJ2-1, with TRBD1 matching over 8 bases. The CDR3 has 16 amino acids. Germline lookup yields CDR1 SGHVS and CDR2 FQNEAQ. J lost 6 bases, V lost 3 bases, and 10 bases had no gene match. The CDR3 here is CASSLRHGQGGNEQFF. The CDR3 DNA reads as TGTGCCAGCAGCTTGAGGCACGGACAGGGCGGCAATGAGCAGTTCTTC.